Sequencing of this T cell receptor beta chain was carried out in a study of neoadjuvant anti-PD-1 for oral cavity cancer. The V end was cut by 1 base, the J end by 3 bases, with 9 bases between. Germline CDR1 reads SGHAT; CDR2 reads FQNNGV. The CDR3 totals 14 residues. This clone was observed at least ten times. Data came from immunoSEQ multiplex PCR; TCRdb stores just in-frame clones and leaves some out. Here the sample spans roughly 25,000 clones, roughly 30% being singletons. Sample time point: after neoadjuvant nivolumab, at surgical resection. Cohort: HPV-negative, locally advanced oral cavity squamous cell carcinoma patients.

V usage is TRBV11-2 and J usage is TRBJ1-1; D possibly corresponds to TRBD1 (6 bases). Sequenced material: tumor tissue, taken after nivolumab (anti-PD-1) treatment. The source of this sequence is a person aged 35-79 years with oral cavity squamous cell carcinoma. CDR3 amino acids: CASSLVGAYTEAFF. CDR3 sequence (DNA): TGTGCCAGCAGCTTAGTGGGGGCCTACACTGAAGCTTTCTTT.